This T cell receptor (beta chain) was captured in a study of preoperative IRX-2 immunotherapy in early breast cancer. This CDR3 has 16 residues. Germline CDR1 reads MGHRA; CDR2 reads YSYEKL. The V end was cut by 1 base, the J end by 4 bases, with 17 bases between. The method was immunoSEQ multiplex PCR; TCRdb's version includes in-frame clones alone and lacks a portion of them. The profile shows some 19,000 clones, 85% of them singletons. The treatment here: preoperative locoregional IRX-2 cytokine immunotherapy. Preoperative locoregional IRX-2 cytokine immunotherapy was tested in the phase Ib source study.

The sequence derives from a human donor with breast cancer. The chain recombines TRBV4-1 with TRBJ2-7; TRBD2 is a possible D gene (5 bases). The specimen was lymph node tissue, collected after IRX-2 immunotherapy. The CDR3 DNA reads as TGCGCCAGCAGCCAAGGAAATGCCGGACGGACTTACGAGCAGTACTTC. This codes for CASSQGNAGRTYEQYF.